Listed below are T cell receptor beta chains from one sample, sequenced in a study of blood T cell repertoires in COVID-19. TCRdb's copy holds only in-frame clones and misses some; the assay was immunoSEQ multiplex PCR. The table has around 160,000 clones, around 82% seen once. Input material: peripheral blood. The source of these receptors is a man in his sixties with active or convalescent COVID-19. Both conserved end residues are part of each CDR3. Fields, in order: D gene, clone size, V gene, J gene, CDR3 protein, CDR3 DNA. D genes are given only for firm matches. A row's size may be missing; if present it is once, few, many or a size class.

>TRBD1|.|TRBV28|TRBJ1-2
CASRSLGTGPLGYTF
TGTGCCAGCAGATCTCTAGGGACAGGACCTTTAGGCTACACCTTC
>.|.|TRBV4-2|TRBJ2-5
CASSQGRQAQETQYF
TGTGCCAGCAGCCAAGGGCGACAGGCCCAAGAGACCCAGTACTTC
>TRBD1|few|TRBV6-5|TRBJ1-4
CASSRGQVNEKLFF
TGTGCCAGCAGCCGTGGACAGGTTAATGAAAAACTGTTTTTT
>.|.|TRBV5-6|TRBJ2-7
CASGGLHSYEQYF
TGTGCCAGCGGGGGACTGCACTCCTACGAGCAGTACTTC
>TRBD2|.|TRBV14|TRBJ2-5
CASSQAWTSGQETQYF
TGTGCCAGCAGCCAAGCATGGACTAGCGGACAAGAGACCCAGTACTTC
>TRBD2|.|TRBV3-1/TRBV3-2|TRBJ2-2
CASSVLAGAGGELFF
TGTGCCAGCAGCGTACTAGCGGGAGCGGGCGGGGAGCTGTTTTTT
>.|few|TRBV6-1|TRBJ2-1
CASSEDRYNEQFF
TGTGCCAGCAGTGAAGACAGATACAATGAGCAGTTCTTC
>TRBD2|.|TRBV19|TRBJ2-7
CASSRVAGSSYEQYF
TGTGCCAGTAGCCGAGTAGCGGGGAGCTCCTACGAGCAGTACTTC
>.|many|TRBV5-1|TRBJ1-2
CASTPWGENPNYGYTF
TGCGCCAGCACCCCTTGGGGAGAGAATCCTAACTATGGCTACACCTTC
>.|.|TRBV9|TRBJ1-3
CASSVGAGLGNTIYF
TGTGCCAGCAGCGTAGGGGCAGGGCTTGGAAACACCATATATTTT
>TRBD1|.|TRBV5-8|TRBJ1-4
CASSNPGQSTNEKLFF
TGTGCCAGCAGCAATCCGGGACAGTCAACTAATGAAAAACTGTTTTTT
>TRBD1|.|TRBV10-2|TRBJ1-5
CASSERDRGLGQPQHF
TGCGCCAGCAGTGAGAGGGACAGGGGGCTAGGCCAGCCCCAGCATTTT
>.|.|TRBV10-1|TRBJ2-3
CASSDGQTGTDTQYF
TGCGCCAGCAGTGACGGACAAACCGGCACAGATACGCAGTATTTT
>TRBD1|.|TRBV10-3|TRBJ1-6
CAIRAGQAPNSPLHF
TGTGCCATCAGGGCGGGACAGGCTCCTAATTCACCCCTCCACTTT
>.|.|TRBV6-1|TRBJ1-5
CASSDPTGQPQHF
TGTGCCAGCAGTGACCCGACAGGACAGCCCCAGCATTTT
>.|.|TRBV6-5|TRBJ1-4
CASSLTGTTNEKLFF
TGTGCCAGCAGTTTAACAGGGACAACTAATGAAAAACTGTTTTTT
>TRBD1|.|TRBV15|TRBJ2-2
CATSRGQYANTGELFF
TGTGCCACCAGCAGGGGACAGTACGCGAACACCGGGGAGCTGTTTTTT
>TRBD2|once|TRBV4-1|TRBJ2-1
CASSQDGLAGGGEQFF
TGCGCCAGCAGCCAAGACGGACTAGCGGGAGGAGGGGAGCAGTTCTTC
>TRBD1|.|TRBV27|TRBJ1-2
CASSPGQAGNYGYTF
TGTGCCAGCAGTCCAGGACAGGCAGGGAACTATGGCTACACCTTC
>TRBD1|few|TRBV5-1|TRBJ2-7
CASSLDRGAGEQYF
TGCGCCAGCAGCTTGGACAGGGGCGCGGGCGAGCAGTACTTC
>.|.|TRBV5-1|TRBJ1-6
CASSLEATTYNSPLHF
TGCGCCAGCAGCTTAGAGGCAACAACCTATAATTCACCCCTCCACTTT
>.|.|TRBV6-5|TRBJ2-7
CASMRVYGYEQYF
TGTGCCAGCATGAGAGTGTATGGCTACGAGCAGTACTTC
>TRBD1|few|TRBV6-1|TRBJ1-2
CASSDRTGVDGSTPTF
TGTGCCAGCAGTGACCGGACAGGGGTGGATGGCTCTACCCCCACCTTC
>.|.|TRBV19|TRBJ2-4
CASSIAGGSKNIQYF
TGTGCCAGTAGTATAGCCGGGGGTTCCAAAAACATTCAGTACTTC
>.|.|TRBV19|TRBJ2-1
CASSYSSREQFF
TGTGCCAGTTCCTATTCTTCGAGGGAGCAGTTCTTC
>.|.|TRBV28|TRBJ1-5
CASSPIQGYSNQPQHF
TGTGCCAGCAGTCCCATACAGGGTTATAGCAATCAGCCCCAGCATTTT
>.|.|TRBV16|TRBJ1-6
CASSPPTNSPLHF
TGTGCCAGCAGCCCCCCGACAAATTCACCCCTCCACTTT
>.|once|TRBV6-5|TRBJ1-5
CASRAGNQPQHF
TGTGCCAGTCGAGCAGGGAATCAGCCCCAGCATTTT
>.|.|TRBV11-2|TRBJ2-7
CASSLDQGPEQYF
TGTGCCAGCAGCTTGGACCAGGGGCCAGAGCAGTACTTC
>TRBD1|.|TRBV10-2|TRBJ1-1
CASWDRGMNTEAFF
TGCGCCAGCTGGGACAGGGGAATGAACACTGAAGCTTTCTTT
>TRBD1|.|TRBV28|TRBJ2-1
CASSPLQGPSSYNEQFF
TGTGCCAGCAGCCCCCTACAGGGGCCGAGCTCCTACAATGAGCAGTTCTTC
>TRBD2|.|TRBV7-9|TRBJ2-1
CASSPPGLALDEQFF
TGTGCCAGCAGCCCACCGGGACTAGCTTTGGACGAGCAGTTCTTC
>TRBD1|few|TRBV28|TRBJ1-4
CASSFRDRGALFF
TGTGCCAGCAGTTTCCGGGACAGGGGAGCATTGTTTTTT
>TRBD1|once|TRBV4-1|TRBJ1-5
CASSQGQGPKAQPQHF
TGCGCCAGCAGCCAGGGACAGGGCCCCAAAGCTCAGCCCCAGCATTTT
>TRBD1|.|TRBV7-9|TRBJ2-7
CASSHPWDRGYEQYF
TGTGCCAGCAGCCACCCCTGGGACAGAGGATACGAGCAGTACTTC
>TRBD2|.|TRBV18|TRBJ2-1
CASSPELAGGHNEQFF
TGTGCCAGCTCACCCGAACTAGCGGGAGGCCACAATGAGCAGTTCTTC
>.|few|TRBV4-2|TRBJ2-5
CASSQDRRGGGQETQYF
TGTGCCAGCAGCCAAGATCGGAGAGGGGGGGGTCAAGAGACCCAGTACTTC
>.|.|TRBV6-5|TRBJ1-1
CASRGRTWWDTEAFF
TGTGCCAGCAGAGGGAGGACGTGGTGGGATACTGAAGCTTTCTTT
>TRBD1|.|TRBV28|TRBJ2-7
CASTTKGAPSYEQYF
TGTGCCAGCACCACCAAGGGGGCACCTTCCTACGAGCAGTACTTC
>.|.|TRBV7-9|TRBJ1-4
CASSQGTTNEKLFF
TGTGCCAGCAGCCAGGGAACAACTAATGAAAAACTGTTTTTT
>.|.|TRBV7-5|TRBJ2-5
CARSPTEMDWTGKQETQYF
TGTGCCAGAAGCCCCACCGAGATGGACTGGACAGGTAAGCAAGAGACCCAGTACTTC
>TRBD2|.|TRBV5-1|TRBJ2-7
CASSLREGLKDEQYF
TGCGCCAGCAGCTTGCGGGAGGGCCTAAAGGACGAGCAGTACTTC
>.|.|TRBV14|TRBJ2-7
CASSPMVSKEQYF
TGTGCCAGCAGCCCGATGGTCAGTAAGGAGCAGTACTTC
>TRBD2|.|TRBV11-3|TRBJ2-1
CASSLGGGLAHEQFF
TGTGCCAGCAGCTTAGGGGGCGGACTAGCCCATGAGCAGTTCTTC
>TRBD1|.|TRBV6-5|TRBJ1-1
CASGKGQGSTEAFF
TGTGCCAGCGGTAAGGGACAGGGGAGCACTGAAGCTTTCTTT
>.|.|TRBV7-3|TRBJ2-1
CASSLNAGGRTNEQFF
TGTGCCAGCAGCTTAAACGCCGGGGGGCGCACCAATGAGCAGTTCTTC
>.|once|TRBV20-1|TRBJ2-7
CSAHRVYEQYF
TGCAGTGCTCACAGGGTTTACGAGCAGTACTTC
>TRBD1|few|TRBV9|TRBJ1-2
CASSKGQGHYGYTF
TGTGCCAGCAGCAAAGGACAGGGCCACTATGGCTACACCTTC
>.|once|TRBV6-5|TRBJ2-4
CASSPTGTGSLWQYF
.
>TRBD1|.|TRBV5-1|TRBJ1-4
CASSSGQLTDKLFF
TGCGCCAGCAGCTCGGGACAGCTGACTGACAAACTGTTTTTT
>.|once|TRBV5-1|TRBJ1-2
CASSLGQNFYGYTF
TGCGCCAGCAGCTTGGGCCAGAATTTTTATGGCTACACCTTC
>TRBD1|.|TRBV5-1|TRBJ2-5
CASSSGTGEETQYF
TGCGCCAGCAGCTCGGGGACAGGGGAAGAGACCCAGTACTTC
>TRBD1|.|TRBV5-6|TRBJ1-1
CASSADTDREAFF
TGTGCCAGCAGCGCGGATACGGACAGGGAAGCTTTCTTT
>TRBD1|.|TRBV24-1|TRBJ2-1
CATSDFPLTGEGYNEQFF
TGTGCCACCAGTGATTTCCCCCTGACAGGGGAAGGCTACAATGAGCAGTTCTTC
>TRBD2|.|TRBV7-9|TRBJ2-5
CASSLGTSRKETQYF
TGTGCCAGCAGCTTAGGGACTAGCAGAAAAGAGACCCAGTACTTC
>.|.|TRBV6-5|TRBJ1-5
CASSEYENQPQHF
TGTGCCAGCAGCGAGTACGAGAATCAGCCCCAGCATTTT
>TRBD1|.|TRBV18|TRBJ1-1
CASSLAGTGVGTEAFF
TGTGCCAGCTCACTTGCCGGGACAGGGGTTGGCACTGAAGCTTTCTTT